What follows are 6 T cell receptor beta chains derived from one specimen sequenced in a study of blood T cells in healthy people across ages. Combining a sample-barcoded 5' primer with a J-beta primer mix, a second PCR ran for roughly 7 to 11 cycles. A single record per CDR3 protein comes from TCRdb applying MiXCR to the 5' RACE reads. The sample consists of about 970,000 distinct CDR3 sequences, roughly 51% of them appearing once. The sample consisted of blood. These receptors all come from a woman aged 55 to 70 in good health.

This clonotype was detected only a few times. The chain uses TRBV7-2 and TRBJ2-4; D might be TRBD1 (5 bases). The better agreement between TRBJ2-7 and the DNA end casts doubt on the J call. This CDR3 contains 14 residues. Germline CDR1 is SGHTA and CDR2 is FQGNSA. The CDR3 region is CASSPGRVQNEQYF. The DNA of the CDR3 is TGTGCCAGCAGCCCGGGCAGGGTTCAGAACGAGCAGTACTTC.

The V and J genes are TRBV4-3 and TRBJ2-7; D is undetermined. The J call may be in error: the DNA end matches TRBJ2-5 better. This CDR3 spans 16 amino acids. CDR1 is LGHNA, CDR2 YSLEER, per germline. This CDR3 is CASSQGPHRLEKTQYF. Written as DNA, the CDR3 is TGCGCCAGCAGCCAAGGCCCCCATCGGTTAGAGAAGACCCAGTACTTC.

This chain joins TRBV7-2 and TRBJ2-5; D may be TRBD2 (6 bases). Near its end, the DNA agrees better with TRBJ2-7, so the J call may be wrong. There are 15 residues in the CDR3. Germline V lookup: CDR1 SGHTA, CDR2 FQGNSA. CDR3 in amino acids: CASSQGGTRPYEQYF. The CDR3 DNA is TGTGCCAGCAGCCAGGGCGGGACTCGTCCCTACGAGCAGTACTTC.

CDR3 loop: CASSLFRDRGPDTQYF. The CDR3 DNA sequence: TGTGCCAGCAGTTTATTTAGGGACAGGGGCCCAGATACGCAGTATTTT. The chain is built from TRBV27 and TRBJ2-3; 10 nucleotides align to TRBD1. Germline trimming cut 1 base from V and 4 bases from J; bases unmatched to any gene: 5. Germline V lookup: CDR1 MNHEY, CDR2 SMNVEV (reference sequence). The CDR3 loop spans 16 amino acids.

The chain links TRBV15 to TRBJ2-7; no firm D call. This CDR3 comprises 18 residues. In germline, CDR1 is LNHNV, CDR2 YYDKDF (reference sequence). Trimming removed 1 base from V and 2 bases from J, with 21 bases in between. CDR3 in DNA: TGTGCCACCAGCAGAGGGACGCGAGGCTGGGATGGAGCCTACGAGCAGTACTTC. Protein product: CATSRGTRGWDGAYEQYF.

The chain recombines TRBV9 with TRBJ2-3; no clear D gene. Germline lookup yields CDR1 SGDLS and CDR2 YYNGEE. V was shortened by 0 bases and J by 6 bases, with 5 bases between the two germline ends. CDR3 length: 12 residues. DNA for the CDR3: TGTGCCAGCAGCGTAGAGACGGATACGCAGTATTTT. It specifies CASSVETDTQYF.